This TCR beta chain was recovered during a study of blood T cell repertoires in COVID-19. The assay was immunoSEQ multiplex PCR, and TCRdb's table has in-frame clones only and misses some. This sample has about 280,000 clones; approximately 78% occur once, and the top ten carry roughly 5.3%. Clinical history as reported by participants underpinned cohort assignment. Each exposed participant met a COVID-19 case in the 2 weeks preceding study entry. V gave up 4 bases and J gave up 4 bases, with 15 bases separating them. Germline CDR1 SGDLS, CDR2 YYNGEE. This CDR3 is 15 amino acids long. This chain uses TRBV9 with TRBJ1-5; D may be TRBD1 (6 bases). The source of this sequence is a man in his forties who had been exposed to COVID-19. Sequencing was performed on PBMCs or T cells enriched from blood (not recorded which). In nucleotides, the CDR3 is TGTGCCAGCAGCCCCAGGGGAATCGAAAATCAGCCCCAGCATTTT. Its protein is CASSPRGIENQPQHF.